These 10 T cell receptor beta chains were sequenced from one sample in a study of cytomegalovirus exposure and HLA in healthy donors. The PCR made use of 60 Vbeta and 13 Jbeta primers. Sequenced by immunoSEQ multiplex PCR; TCRdb stores in-frame clones only, minus some. The sample holds approximately 130,000 clones, around 80% seen once. The sample was PBMCs. Source of these receptors: a man between 50 and 59 years old in good health and CMV-seronegative.

The V and J genes are TRBV19 and TRBJ2-1, with 10 nucleotides matching TRBD2. Trimming removed 2 bases from V and 3 bases from J; junction bases left unmatched: 19. Germline CDR1 reads LNHDA; CDR2 reads SQIVND (reference sequence). This CDR3 spans 21 amino acids. The CDR3 is CASSIISLPRSGGAFYNEQFF. CDR3 sequence (DNA): TGTGCCAGTAGTATAATCTCCCTCCCCCGGAGCGGGGGGGCCTTCTACAATGAGCAGTTCTTC.

The CDR3 here is CASSLIAGQANQPQHF. The CDR3 DNA follows: TGTGCCAGCAGCTTAATAGCGGGACAAGCTAATCAGCCCCAGCATTTT. V is TRBV7-2 and J is TRBJ1-5; D is perhaps TRBD1 (6 bases). CDR1 is SGHTA and CDR2 is FQGNSA in the germline V gene. This CDR3 is 16 amino acids long. V was shortened by 2 bases and J by 4 bases, with 15 bases between the two germline ends.

V gene TRBV2 combines with J gene TRBJ1-1; TRBD1 matches 7 bases. The CDR3 is made up of 12 amino acids. After removal of 10 bases from V and 3 bases from J, the junction contained 5 bases not matched to a gene. CDR1 and CDR2 (germline): SNHLY, FYNNEI. CDR3 nucleotides: TGTGCCACCCTCGGACAGGACACTGAAGCTTTCTTT. Protein sequence: CATLGQDTEAFF.

This chain joins TRBV7-9 and TRBJ2-1, with D unclear. Germline V CDR1 and CDR2: SEHNR, FQNEAQ (reference sequence). Trimming removed 1 base from V and 10 bases from J, with 8 bases in between. This CDR3 comprises 12 residues. CDR3: CASSLVLQEQFF. The CDR3 DNA is TGTGCCAGCAGCTTAGTCTTGCAGGAGCAGTTCTTC.

In this sample, this clone turned up a few times. The same CDR3 arises from other DNA sequences in this sample as well. This chain uses TRBV5-5 with TRBJ2-1; a weak D match, TRBD2 (6 bases). V lost 0 bases to trimming and J lost 2 bases, with 9 bases between them. Per germline, CDR1 SGHKS and CDR2 YYEKEE (reference sequence). The CDR3 covers 15 residues. The CDR3 sequence is CASSLGRTTYNEQFF. DNA for the CDR3: TGTGCCAGCAGCTTGGGACGGACTACCTACAATGAGCAGTTCTTC.

The chain is built from TRBV21-1 and TRBJ2-7; the DNA was not compared with TRBD1, the D call given in the table. TRBV21-1 is termed a pseudogene. The CDR3 contains 15 residues. CDR3 region: CASSKEVARDYEQYF. Written as DNA, the CDR3 is TGTGCCAGCAGCAAAGAGGTGGCCAGGGACTACGAGCAGTACTTC.

The chain uses TRBV20-1 and TRBJ2-3; the D is unclear. Looked up from germline, CDR1 is DFQATT and CDR2 is SNEGSKA (reference sequence). The V gene lost 4 bases and the J gene lost 0 bases, with 2 bases spanning the gap. This CDR3 contains 11 residues. This CDR3 is CSATSTDTQYF. In nucleotides, the CDR3 is TGCAGTGCTACTAGCACAGATACGCAGTATTTT.

V gene TRBV29-1 combines with J gene TRBJ2-1, with 7 bases identical to TRBD2. Germline trimming cut 3 bases from V and 4 bases from J; bases unmatched to any gene: 6. This CDR3 is 14 amino acids long. Per the germline V gene, CDR1 is SQVTM and CDR2 is ANQGSEA. The CDR3 nucleotides are TGCAGCGTTGACCCGGGACTACCTTACAATGAGCAGTTCTTC. Protein sequence: CSVDPGLPYNEQFF.

Points on this clone: Within the sample, other DNA sequences also encode this same CDR3. The V gene is TRBV7-3, the J gene TRBJ1-1, with TRBD1 matching 9 bases. This CDR3 has 13 amino acids. After removal of 5 bases from V and 10 bases from J, the junction contained 8 bases not matched to a gene. The germline V gene encodes CDR1 SGHTA and CDR2 FQGTGA. The CDR3 DNA follows: TGTGCCAGCAGCCTCGGACGGGACAGGGCAGCTTTCTTT. This encodes CASSLGRDRAAFF.

The chain has TRBV6-5 and TRBJ2-7; the D gene is possibly TRBD1 (5 bases). Looked up from germline, CDR1 is MNHEY and CDR2 is SVGAGI. Trimming stripped 6 bases from V and 0 bases from J, with 12 bases between. The CDR3 sequence is 14 residues long. CDR3 sequence: CASSDSEYSYEQYF. CDR3 in DNA: TGTGCCAGCAGCGACAGCGAGTACTCCTACGAGCAGTACTTC.